This T cell receptor (beta chain) is drawn from a study of blood T cell repertoires in COVID-19. Across the whole study: Sources were T cells, B-cell-depleted T cells, or PBMCs; the material itself was cDNA or gDNA.

This clone has a single count. The sample contains more than one DNA sequence encoding this CDR3. In the original workflow: Reference gene primers were amplified, and this amplification served to estimate nucleated cell counts. Profiling relied on immunoSEQ multiplex PCR, and the TCRdb table lists in-frame clones only, not all of them. The V and J calls and the clone size are those of that table, but D and trimming were determined from the DNA. Among roughly 200,000 clones listed, around 80% were seen once. V was clipped by 3 bases and J by 0 bases, with 8 bases between them. The germline V gene encodes CDR1 MDHEN and CDR2 SYDVKM. This CDR3 region has 14 residues.

Sequencing was performed on peripheral blood. This chain joins TRBV28 and TRBJ1-1; D is unclear. The TCR comes from an elderly woman with active or convalescent COVID-19. The chain's CDR3 is CASSFYSLNTEAFF. CDR3 DNA sequence: TGTGCCAGCAGTTTTTACAGCCTGAACACTGAAGCTTTCTTT.